This T cell receptor beta chain came from a study of T cell responses to AZD1222 COVID-19 vaccine. Broader study findings: White British donors predominated, females outnumbered males, and clonal diversity was possibly underestimated. Dominant at 160-218 and 743-854, vaccine-associated CD4 TCRs also spanned spike.

Comments on this clone: Its antigen is unknown.

Only in-frame clones appear in the TCRdb table, and some are missing; sequencing was by immunoSEQ multiplex PCR. The repertoire holds approximately 88,000 clones, with 90% as singletons. J lost 2 bases, V lost 5 bases, and 0 bases had no gene match. This CDR3 has 13 residues. V usage is TRBV12-3 or TRBV12-4 and J usage is TRBJ1-5; 7 bases map to TRBD1. This sequence originates from an adult who received the AZD1222 COVID-19 vaccine. Sequenced material: peripheral blood, taken 28 days after the second AZD1222 dose. The CDR3 sequence: CASSTGGNQPQHF. The DNA for the CDR3 is TGTGCCAGCAGTACAGGGGGCAATCAGCCCCAGCATTTT.